In this sample, the clone carrying this T cell receptor beta chain turned up a few times. These data belong to a study of shared T cell receptors in the human thymus. TCRdb's copy holds only in-frame clones and misses some; the assay was immunoSEQ multiplex PCR. The sample lists roughly 710,000 clones, over 75% occurring once. The CDR3 sequence is 14 residues long. This same sample was also part of a study on human thymus T cells. From that paper: Corrective cardiac operations yielded the resected thymus tissue.

The receptor was isolated from a girl in the first two years of life with a congenital heart defect. The chain couples TRBV21-1 to TRBJ2-7; the table calls TRBD1, which could not be checked here. TRBV21-1 is flagged as a pseudogene. Sequenced: thymocytes. CDR3 amino acids: CASSKGPGGHEQYF. In DNA form, the CDR3 reads TGTGCCAGCAGCAAAGGGCCAGGGGGGCACGAGCAGTACTTC.